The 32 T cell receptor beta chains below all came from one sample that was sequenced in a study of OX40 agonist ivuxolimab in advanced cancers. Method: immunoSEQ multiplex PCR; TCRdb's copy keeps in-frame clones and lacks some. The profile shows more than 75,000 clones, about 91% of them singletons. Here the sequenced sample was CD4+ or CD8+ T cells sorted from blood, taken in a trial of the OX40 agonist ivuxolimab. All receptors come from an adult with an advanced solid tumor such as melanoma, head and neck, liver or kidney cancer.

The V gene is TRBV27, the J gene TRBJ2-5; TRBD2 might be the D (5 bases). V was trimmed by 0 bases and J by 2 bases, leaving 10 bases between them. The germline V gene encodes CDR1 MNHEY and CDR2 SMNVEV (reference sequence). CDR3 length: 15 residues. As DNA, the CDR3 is TGTGCCAGCAGTTTATCGAGGGTTGGACAAGAGACCCAGTACTTC. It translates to CASSLSRVGQETQYF.

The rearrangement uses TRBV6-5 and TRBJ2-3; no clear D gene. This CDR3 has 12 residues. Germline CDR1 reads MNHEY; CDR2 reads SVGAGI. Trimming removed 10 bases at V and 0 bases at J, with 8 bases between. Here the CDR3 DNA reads TGTGCCACGAGCGCAAGCACAGATACGCAGTATTTT. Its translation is CATSASTDTQYF.

CDR3 loop: CASRDSGSYNEQFF. In DNA, the CDR3 is TGTGCCAGCAGGGACTCCGGCTCCTACAATGAGCAGTTCTTC. The genes are TRBV6-6 and TRBJ2-1, with D maybe TRBD2 (5 bases). The CDR3 spans 14 residues. CDR1 MNHNY and CDR2 SVGAGI come from the germline V gene (reference sequence). The V end was cut by 6 bases, the J end by 0 bases, with 9 bases between.

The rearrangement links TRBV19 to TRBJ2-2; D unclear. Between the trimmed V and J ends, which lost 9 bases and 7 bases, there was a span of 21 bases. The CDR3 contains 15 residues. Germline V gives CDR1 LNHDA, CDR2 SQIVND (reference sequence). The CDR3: CASKPLGSSVGELFF. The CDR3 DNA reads TGTGCCAGCAAACCGCTAGGATCGAGTGTCGGGGAGCTGTTTTTT.

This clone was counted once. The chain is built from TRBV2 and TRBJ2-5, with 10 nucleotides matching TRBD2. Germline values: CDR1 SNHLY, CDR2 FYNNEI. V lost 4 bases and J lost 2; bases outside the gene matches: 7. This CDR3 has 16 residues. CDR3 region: CASSGSAGGQQETQYF. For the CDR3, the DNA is TGTGCCAGCAGTGGGTCAGCGGGAGGGCAGCAAGAGACCCAGTACTTC.

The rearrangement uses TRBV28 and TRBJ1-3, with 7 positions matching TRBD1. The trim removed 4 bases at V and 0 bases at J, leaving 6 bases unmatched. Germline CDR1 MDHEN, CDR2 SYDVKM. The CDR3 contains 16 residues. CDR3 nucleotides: TGTGCCAGCAGTTCCCAGGGGGAGAGCTCTGGAAACACCATATATTTT. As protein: CASSSQGESSGNTIYF.

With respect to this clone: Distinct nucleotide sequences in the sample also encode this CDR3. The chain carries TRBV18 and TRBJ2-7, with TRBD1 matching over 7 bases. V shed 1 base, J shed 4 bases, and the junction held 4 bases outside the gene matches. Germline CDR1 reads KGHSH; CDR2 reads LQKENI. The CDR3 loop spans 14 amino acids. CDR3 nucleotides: TGTGCCAGCTCACCACGACAGGGAGTGTACGAGCAGTACTTC. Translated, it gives CASSPRQGVYEQYF.

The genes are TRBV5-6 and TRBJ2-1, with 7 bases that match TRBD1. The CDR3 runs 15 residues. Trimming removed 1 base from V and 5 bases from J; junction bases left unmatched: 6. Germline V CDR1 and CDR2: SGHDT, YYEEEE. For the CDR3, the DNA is TGTGCCAGCAGCTTGAGGACAGGCTCTAACAATGAGCAGTTCTTC. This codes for CASSLRTGSNNEQFF. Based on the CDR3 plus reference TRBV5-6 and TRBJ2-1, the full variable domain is DAGVTQSPTHLIKTRGQQVTLRCSPKSGHDTVSWYQQALGQGPQFIFQYYEEEERQRGNFPDRFSGHQFPNYSSELNVNALLLGDSALYLCASSLRTGSNNEQFFGPGTRLTVL.

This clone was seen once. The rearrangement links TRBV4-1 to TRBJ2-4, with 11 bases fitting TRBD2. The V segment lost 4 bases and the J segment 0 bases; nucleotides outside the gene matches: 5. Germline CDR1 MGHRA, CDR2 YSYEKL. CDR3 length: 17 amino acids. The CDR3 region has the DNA TGCGCCAGCAGCCCGGGACTAGCGGAAGTAGCCAAAAACATTCAGTACTTC. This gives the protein CASSPGLAEVAKNIQYF.

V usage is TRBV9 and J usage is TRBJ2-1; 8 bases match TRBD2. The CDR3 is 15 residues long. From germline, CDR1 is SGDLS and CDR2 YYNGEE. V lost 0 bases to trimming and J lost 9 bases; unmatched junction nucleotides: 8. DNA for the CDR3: TGTGCCAGCAGCGTAGTGTCTGCGGGAGGACCTGAGCAGTTCTTC. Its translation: CASSVVSAGGPEQFF.

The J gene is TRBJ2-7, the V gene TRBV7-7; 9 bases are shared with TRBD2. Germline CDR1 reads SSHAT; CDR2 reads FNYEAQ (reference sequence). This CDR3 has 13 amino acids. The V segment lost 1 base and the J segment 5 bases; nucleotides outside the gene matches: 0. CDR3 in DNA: TGTGCCAGCAGCTTAGAGCGGGAGGACGAGCAGTACTTC. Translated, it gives CASSLEREDEQYF.

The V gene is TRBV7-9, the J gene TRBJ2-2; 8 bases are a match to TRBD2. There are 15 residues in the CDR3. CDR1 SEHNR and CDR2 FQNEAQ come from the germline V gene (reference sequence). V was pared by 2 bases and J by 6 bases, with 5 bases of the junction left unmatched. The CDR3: CASSLNSGLAGELFF. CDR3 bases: TGTGCCAGCAGCTTAAATTCGGGACTAGCCGGGGAGCTGTTTTTT.

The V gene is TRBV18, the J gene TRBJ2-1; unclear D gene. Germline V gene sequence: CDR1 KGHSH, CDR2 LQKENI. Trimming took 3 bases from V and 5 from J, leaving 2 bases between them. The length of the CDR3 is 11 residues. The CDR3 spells CASSPDNEQFF. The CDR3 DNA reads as TGTGCCAGCTCACCGGACAATGAGCAGTTCTTC.

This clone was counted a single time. CDR3: CASSPSDSSNQPQHF. CDR3 coding DNA: TGTGCCAGCTCACCATCGGACAGTAGCAATCAGCCCCAGCATTTT. This chain joins TRBV18 and TRBJ1-5; D is perhaps TRBD1 (6 bases). Trimming stripped 2 bases from V and 0 bases from J, with 8 bases between. This CDR3 is built from 15 residues. From germline, CDR1 is KGHSH and CDR2 LQKENI.

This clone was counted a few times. Here the CDR3 DNA reads TGTGCCAGCAGTAGAAACAACGGCAATCAGCCCCAGCATTTT. This encodes CASSRNNGNQPQHF. V and J are TRBV7-9 and TRBJ1-5; the D is unclear. CDR1 is SEHNR, CDR2 FQNEAQ, per germline (reference sequence). Trimming shortened V by 6 bases and J by 2 bases, and 11 bases separated the two germline ends. The CDR3 is 14 residues long. Based on the CDR3 plus reference TRBV7-9 and TRBJ1-5, the full variable domain is DTGVSQNPRHKITKRGQNVTFRCDPISEHNRLYWYRQTLGQGPEFLTYFQNEAQLEKSRLLSDRFSAERPKGSFSTLEIQRTEQGDSAMYLCASSRNNGNQPQHFGDGTRLSIL.

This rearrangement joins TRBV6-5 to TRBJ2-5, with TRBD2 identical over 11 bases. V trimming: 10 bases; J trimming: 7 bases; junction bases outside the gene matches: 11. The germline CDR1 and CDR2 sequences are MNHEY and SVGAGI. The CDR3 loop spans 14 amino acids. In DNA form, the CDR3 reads TGTGCCACCACTAGCGGGAGAGGGTATGCGACCCAGTACTTC. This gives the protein CATTSGRGYATQYF.

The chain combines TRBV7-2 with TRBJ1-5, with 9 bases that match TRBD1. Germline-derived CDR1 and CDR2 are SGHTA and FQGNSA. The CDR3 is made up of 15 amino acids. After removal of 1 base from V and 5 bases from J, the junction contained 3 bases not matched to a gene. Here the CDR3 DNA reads TGTGCCAGCAGCTTAGACACAGGGGGCTATCAGCCCCAGCATTTT. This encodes CASSLDTGGYQPQHF.

This CDR3 is CASSFSGRGSYEQYF. The CDR3 DNA is TGTGCCAGCAGTTTTAGCGGGAGGGGCTCCTACGAGCAGTACTTC. The chain uses TRBV6-5 and TRBJ2-7, with 11 nucleotides matching TRBD2. With V trimmed by 4 bases and J by 0 bases, 2 bases remained unmatched. Germline loops: CDR1 MNHEY, CDR2 SVGAGI. There are 15 residues in the CDR3.

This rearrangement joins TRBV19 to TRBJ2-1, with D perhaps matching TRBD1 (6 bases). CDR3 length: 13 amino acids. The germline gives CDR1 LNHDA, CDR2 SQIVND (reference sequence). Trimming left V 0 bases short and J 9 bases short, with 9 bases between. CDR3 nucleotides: TGTGCCAGTAGTATAGATCAGGGGAGTGAGCAGTTCTTC. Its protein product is CASSIDQGSEQFF.

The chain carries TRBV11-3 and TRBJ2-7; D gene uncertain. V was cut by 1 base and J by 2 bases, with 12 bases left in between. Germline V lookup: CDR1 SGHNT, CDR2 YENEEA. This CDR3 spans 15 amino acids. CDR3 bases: TGTGCCAGCAGCTTAGGGGATCATAGTCCCTACGAGCAGTACTTC. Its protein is CASSLGDHSPYEQYF.

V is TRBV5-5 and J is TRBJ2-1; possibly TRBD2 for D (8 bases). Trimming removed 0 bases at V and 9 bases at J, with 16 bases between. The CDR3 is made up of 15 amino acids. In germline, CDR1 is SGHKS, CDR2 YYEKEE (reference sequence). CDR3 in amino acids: CASSLGGLGGREQFF. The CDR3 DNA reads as TGTGCCAGCAGCTTGGGGGGACTAGGGGGCCGTGAGCAGTTCTTC.

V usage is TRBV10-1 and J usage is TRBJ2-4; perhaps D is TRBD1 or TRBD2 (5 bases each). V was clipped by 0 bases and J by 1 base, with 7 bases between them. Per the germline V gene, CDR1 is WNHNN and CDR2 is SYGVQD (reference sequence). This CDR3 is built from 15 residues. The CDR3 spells CASSESGDAKNIQYF. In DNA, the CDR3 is TGCGCCAGCAGTGAGTCTGGGGACGCCAAAAACATTCAGTACTTC.

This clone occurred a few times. CDR3 loop: CASSLGAGPTDTQYF. DNA for the CDR3: TGTGCCAGCAGCTTAGGGGCCGGGCCTACAGATACGCAGTATTTT. The chain uses TRBV7-9 and TRBJ2-3; D unclear. The CDR3 is 15 residues long. Germline CDR1 is SEHNR and CDR2 is FQNEAQ (reference sequence). V lost 1 base and J lost 3, with 11 bases in between.

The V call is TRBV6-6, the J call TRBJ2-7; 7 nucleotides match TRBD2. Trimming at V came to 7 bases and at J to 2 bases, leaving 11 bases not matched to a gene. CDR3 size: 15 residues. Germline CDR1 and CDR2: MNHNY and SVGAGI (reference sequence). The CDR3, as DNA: TGTGCCAGCACCTCAGGAGGGGAGGGAACCTACGAGCAGTACTTC. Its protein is CASTSGGEGTYEQYF.

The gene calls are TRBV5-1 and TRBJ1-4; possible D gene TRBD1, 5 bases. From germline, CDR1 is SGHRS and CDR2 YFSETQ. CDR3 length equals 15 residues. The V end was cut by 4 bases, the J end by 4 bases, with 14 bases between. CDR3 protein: CASSPNTGGNEKLFF. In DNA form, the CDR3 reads TGCGCCAGCAGCCCAAACACGGGGGGTAATGAAAAACTGTTTTTT.

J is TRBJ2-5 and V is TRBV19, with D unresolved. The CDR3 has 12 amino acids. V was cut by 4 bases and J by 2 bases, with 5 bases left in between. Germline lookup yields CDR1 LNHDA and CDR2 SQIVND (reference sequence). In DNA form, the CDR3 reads TGTGCCAGTAGTACCCAGCAAGAGACCCAGTACTTC. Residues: CASSTQQETQYF. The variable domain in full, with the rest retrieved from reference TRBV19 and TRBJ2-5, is DGGITQSPKYLFRKEGQNVTLSCEQNLNHDAMYWYRQDPGQGLRLIYYSQIVNDFQKGDIAEGYSVSREKKESFPLTVTSAQKNPTAFYLCASSTQQETQYFGPGTRLLVL.

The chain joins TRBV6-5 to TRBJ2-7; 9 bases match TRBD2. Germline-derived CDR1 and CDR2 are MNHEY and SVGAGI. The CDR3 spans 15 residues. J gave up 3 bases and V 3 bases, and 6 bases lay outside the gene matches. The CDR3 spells CASSYFAGGVYEQYF. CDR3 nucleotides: TGTGCCAGCAGTTATTTCGCGGGAGGGGTCTACGAGCAGTACTTC.

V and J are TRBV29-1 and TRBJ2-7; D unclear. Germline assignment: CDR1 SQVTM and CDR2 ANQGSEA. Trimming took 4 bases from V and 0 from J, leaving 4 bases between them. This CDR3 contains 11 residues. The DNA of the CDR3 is TGCAGCGTTGGCGTCTCCTACGAGCAGTACTTC. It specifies CSVGVSYEQYF.

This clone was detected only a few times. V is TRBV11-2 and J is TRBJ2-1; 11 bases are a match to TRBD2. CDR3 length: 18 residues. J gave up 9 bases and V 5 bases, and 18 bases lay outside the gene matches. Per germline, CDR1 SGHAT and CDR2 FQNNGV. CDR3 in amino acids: CASSARYGTSGALSEQFF. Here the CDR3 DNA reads TGTGCCAGCAGCGCTAGATATGGGACTAGCGGAGCTTTGAGTGAGCAGTTCTTC.

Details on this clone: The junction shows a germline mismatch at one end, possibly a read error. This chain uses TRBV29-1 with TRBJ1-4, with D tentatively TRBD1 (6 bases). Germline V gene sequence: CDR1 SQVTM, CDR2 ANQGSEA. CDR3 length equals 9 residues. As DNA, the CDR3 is TGCAGCGTGACTCCGGGACAACTTTTT. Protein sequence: CSVTPGQLF.

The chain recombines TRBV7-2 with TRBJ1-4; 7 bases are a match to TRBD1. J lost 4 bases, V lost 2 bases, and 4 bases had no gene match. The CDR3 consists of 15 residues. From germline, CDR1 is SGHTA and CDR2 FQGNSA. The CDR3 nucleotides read TGTGCCAGCAGCTTACTGGGACAGCTTAATGAAAAACTGTTTTTT. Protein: CASSLLGQLNEKLFF.

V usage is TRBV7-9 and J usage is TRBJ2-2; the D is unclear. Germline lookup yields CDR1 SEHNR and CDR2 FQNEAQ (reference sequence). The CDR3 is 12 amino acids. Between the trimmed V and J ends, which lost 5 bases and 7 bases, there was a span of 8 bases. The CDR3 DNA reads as TGTGCCAGCAGCACGTTAAACGGGGAGCTGTTTTTT. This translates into CASSTLNGELFF. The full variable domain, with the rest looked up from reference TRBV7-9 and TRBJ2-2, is DTGVSQNPRHKITKRGQNVTFRCDPISEHNRLYWYRQTLGQGPEFLTYFQNEAQLEKSRLLSDRFSAERPKGSFSTLEIQRTEQGDSAMYLCASSTLNGELFFGEGSRLTVL.